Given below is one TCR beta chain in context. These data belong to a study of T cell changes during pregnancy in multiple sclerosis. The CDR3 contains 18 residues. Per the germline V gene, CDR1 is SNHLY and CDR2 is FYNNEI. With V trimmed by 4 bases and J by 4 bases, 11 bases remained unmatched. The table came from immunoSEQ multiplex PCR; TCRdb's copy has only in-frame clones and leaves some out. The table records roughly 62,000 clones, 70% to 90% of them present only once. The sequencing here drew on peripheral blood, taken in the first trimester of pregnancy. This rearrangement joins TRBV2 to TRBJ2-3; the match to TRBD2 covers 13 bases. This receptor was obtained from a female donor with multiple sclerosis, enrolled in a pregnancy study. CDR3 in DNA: TGTGCCAGCAGTGTACGACTAGCGGGGGGCCTATTCGCAGATACGCAGTATTTT. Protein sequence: CASSVRLAGGLFADTQYF.